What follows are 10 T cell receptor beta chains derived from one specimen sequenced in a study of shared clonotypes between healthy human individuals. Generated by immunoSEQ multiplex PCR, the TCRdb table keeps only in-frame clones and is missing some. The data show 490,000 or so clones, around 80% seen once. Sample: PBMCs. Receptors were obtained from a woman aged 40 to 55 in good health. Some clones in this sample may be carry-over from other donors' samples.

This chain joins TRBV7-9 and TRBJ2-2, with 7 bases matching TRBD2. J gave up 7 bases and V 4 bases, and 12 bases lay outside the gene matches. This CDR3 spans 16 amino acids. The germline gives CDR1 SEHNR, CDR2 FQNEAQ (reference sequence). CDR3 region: CASSSSGVRVVGELFF. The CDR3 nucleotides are TGTGCCAGCAGCTCCAGCGGGGTCAGGGTGGTCGGGGAGCTGTTTTTT.

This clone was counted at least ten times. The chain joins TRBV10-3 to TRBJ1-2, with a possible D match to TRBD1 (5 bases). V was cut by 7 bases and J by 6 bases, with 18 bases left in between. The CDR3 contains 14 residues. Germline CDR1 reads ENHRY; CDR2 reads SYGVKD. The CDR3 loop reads CAIKRDSSKDGYTF. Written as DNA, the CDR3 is TGTGCCATCAAGCGGGACTCCTCAAAGGATGGCTACACCTTC.

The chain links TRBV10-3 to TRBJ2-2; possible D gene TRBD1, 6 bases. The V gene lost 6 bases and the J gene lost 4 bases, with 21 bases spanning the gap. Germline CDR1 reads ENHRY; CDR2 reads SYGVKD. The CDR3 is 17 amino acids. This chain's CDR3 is CAIRDSDVRGSTGELFF. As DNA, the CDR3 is TGTGCCATCAGGGACAGCGATGTTAGAGGTTCCACCGGGGAGCTGTTTTTT.

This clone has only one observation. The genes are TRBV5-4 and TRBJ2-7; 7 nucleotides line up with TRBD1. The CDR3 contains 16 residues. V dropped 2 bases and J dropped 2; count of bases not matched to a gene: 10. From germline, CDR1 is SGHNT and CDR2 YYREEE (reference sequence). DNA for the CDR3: TGTGCCAGCAGCTTACCACGGGACAGCAGGGCCTACGAGCAGTACTTC. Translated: CASSLPRDSRAYEQYF. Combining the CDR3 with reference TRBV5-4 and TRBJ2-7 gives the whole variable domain ETGVTQSPTHLIKTRGQQVTLRCSSQSGHNTVSWYQQALGQGPQFIFQYYREEENGRGNFPPRFSGLQFPNYSSELNVNALELDDSALYLCASSLPRDSRAYEQYFGPGTRLTVT.

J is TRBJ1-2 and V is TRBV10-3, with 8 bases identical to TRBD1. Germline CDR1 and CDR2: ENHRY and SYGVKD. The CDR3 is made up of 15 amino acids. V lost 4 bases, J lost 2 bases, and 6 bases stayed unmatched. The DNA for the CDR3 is TGTGCCATCAGTGGACAGGGGATTACAAACTATGGCTACACCTTC. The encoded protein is CAISGQGITNYGYTF.

CDR3 in amino acids: CASSQDPAGATNNEQFF. The DNA for the CDR3 is TGCGCCAGCAGCCAAGATCCGGCGGGGGCGACCAACAATGAGCAGTTCTTC. The chain carries TRBV4-1 and TRBJ2-1; D may be TRBD2 (7 bases). CDR1 MGHRA and CDR2 YSYEKL come from the germline V gene. Trimming stripped 0 bases from V and 5 bases from J, with 17 bases between. This CDR3 region has 17 residues.

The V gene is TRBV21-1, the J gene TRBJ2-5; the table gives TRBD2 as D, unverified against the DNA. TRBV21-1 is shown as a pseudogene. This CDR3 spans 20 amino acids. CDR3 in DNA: TGTGCCAGCAGCAAAGGAAAGGGACTAGCGGGAGGCCCGTCCCAAGAGACCCAGTACTTC. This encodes CASSKGKGLAGGPSQETQYF.

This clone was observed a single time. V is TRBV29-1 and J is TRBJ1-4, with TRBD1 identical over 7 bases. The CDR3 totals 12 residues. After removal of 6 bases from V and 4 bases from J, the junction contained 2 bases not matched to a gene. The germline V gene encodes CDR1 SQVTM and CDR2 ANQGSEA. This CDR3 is CSVQGINEKLFF. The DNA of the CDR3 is TGCAGCGTACAGGGGATTAATGAAAAACTGTTTTTT.

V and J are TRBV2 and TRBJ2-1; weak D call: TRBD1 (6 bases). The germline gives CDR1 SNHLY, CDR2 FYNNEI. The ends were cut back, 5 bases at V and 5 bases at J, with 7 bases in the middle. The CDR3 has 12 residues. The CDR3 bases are TGTGCCAGCAGTACAGGGAACAATGAGCAGTTCTTC. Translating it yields CASSTGNNEQFF.

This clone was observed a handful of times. Written as DNA, the CDR3 is TGTGCCTGGTCCAAGCCTTTTAGCAATCAGCCCCAGCATTTT. It specifies CAWSKPFSNQPQHF. V is TRBV30 and J is TRBJ1-5, with no clear D. Germline CDR1 is GTSNPN and CDR2 is SVGIG (reference sequence). This CDR3 is built from 14 residues. The V gene lost 5 bases and the J gene lost 0 bases, with 11 bases spanning the gap.